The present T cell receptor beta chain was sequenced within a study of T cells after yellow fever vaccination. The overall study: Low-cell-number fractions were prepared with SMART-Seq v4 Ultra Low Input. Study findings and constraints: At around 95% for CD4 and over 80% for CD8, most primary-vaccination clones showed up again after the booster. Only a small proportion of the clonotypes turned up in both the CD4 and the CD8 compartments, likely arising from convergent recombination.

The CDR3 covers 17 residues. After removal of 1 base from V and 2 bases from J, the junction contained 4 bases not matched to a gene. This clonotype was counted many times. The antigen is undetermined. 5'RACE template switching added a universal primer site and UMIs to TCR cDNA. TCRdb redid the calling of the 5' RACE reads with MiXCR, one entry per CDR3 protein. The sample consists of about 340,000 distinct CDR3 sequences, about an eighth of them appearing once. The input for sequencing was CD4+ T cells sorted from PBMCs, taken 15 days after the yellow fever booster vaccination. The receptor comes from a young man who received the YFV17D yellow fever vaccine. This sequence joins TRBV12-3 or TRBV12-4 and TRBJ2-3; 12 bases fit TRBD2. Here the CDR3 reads CASSLERTSGNTDTQYF. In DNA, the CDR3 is TGTGCCAGCAGTTTAGAACGGACTAGCGGGAACACAGATACGCAGTATTTT.